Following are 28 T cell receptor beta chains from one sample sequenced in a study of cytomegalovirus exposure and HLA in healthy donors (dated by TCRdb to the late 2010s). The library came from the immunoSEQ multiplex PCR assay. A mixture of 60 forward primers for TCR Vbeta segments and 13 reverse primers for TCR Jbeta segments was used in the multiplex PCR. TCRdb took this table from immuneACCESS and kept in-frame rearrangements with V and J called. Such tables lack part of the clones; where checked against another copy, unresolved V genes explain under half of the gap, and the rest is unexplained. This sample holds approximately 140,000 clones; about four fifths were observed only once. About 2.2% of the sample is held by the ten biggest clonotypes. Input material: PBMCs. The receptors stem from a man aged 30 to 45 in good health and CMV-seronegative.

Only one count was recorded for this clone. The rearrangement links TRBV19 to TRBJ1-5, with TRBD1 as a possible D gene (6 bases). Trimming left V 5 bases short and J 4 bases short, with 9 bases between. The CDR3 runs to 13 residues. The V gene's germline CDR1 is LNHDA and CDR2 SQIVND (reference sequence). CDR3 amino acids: CASSDTGNQPQHF. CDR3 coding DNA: TGTGCCAGTAGTGACACAGGGAATCAGCCCCAGCATTTT.

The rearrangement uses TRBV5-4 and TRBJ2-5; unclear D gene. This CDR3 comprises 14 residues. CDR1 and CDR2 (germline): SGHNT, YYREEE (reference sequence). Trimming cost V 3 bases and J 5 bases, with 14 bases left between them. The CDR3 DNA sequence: TGTGCCAGCAGCTCCATGTGGAGCTGGGAGACCCAGTACTTC. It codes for CASSSMWSWETQYF.

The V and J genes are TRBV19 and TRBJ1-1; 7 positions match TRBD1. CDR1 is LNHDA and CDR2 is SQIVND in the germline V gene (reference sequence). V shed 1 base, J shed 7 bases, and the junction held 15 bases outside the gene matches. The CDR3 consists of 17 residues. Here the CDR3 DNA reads TGTGCCAGTAGTATAGCCCTCCTCGGAGGGGGCAAGGATGAAGCTTTCTTT. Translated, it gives CASSIALLGGGKDEAFF.

The CDR3 spells CASSSGLAGVTDTQYF. In nucleotides, the CDR3 is TGCGCCAGCAGCTCGGGACTAGCGGGGGTCACAGATACGCAGTATTTT. V usage is TRBV5-1 and J usage is TRBJ2-3, with 14 bases matching TRBD2. The CDR3 has 16 amino acids. Germline values: CDR1 SGHRS, CDR2 YFSETQ. V was clipped by 3 bases and J by 2 bases; unmatched bases: 2.

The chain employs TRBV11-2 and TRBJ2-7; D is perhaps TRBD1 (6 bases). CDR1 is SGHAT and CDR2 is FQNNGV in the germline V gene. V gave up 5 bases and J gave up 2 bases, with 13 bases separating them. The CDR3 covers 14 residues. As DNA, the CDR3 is TGTGCCAGCAGCGGGGGCATACTCCCCTACGAGCAGTACTTC. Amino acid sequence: CASSGGILPYEQYF.

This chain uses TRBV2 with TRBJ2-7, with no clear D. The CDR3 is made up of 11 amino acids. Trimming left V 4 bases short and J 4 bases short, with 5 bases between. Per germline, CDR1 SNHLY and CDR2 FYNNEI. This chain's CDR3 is CASSVMYEQYF. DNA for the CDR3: TGTGCCAGCAGTGTAATGTACGAGCAGTACTTC.

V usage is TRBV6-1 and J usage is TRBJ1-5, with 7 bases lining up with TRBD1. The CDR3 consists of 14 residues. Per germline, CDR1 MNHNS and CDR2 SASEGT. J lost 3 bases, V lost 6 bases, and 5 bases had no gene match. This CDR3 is CASSETGVNQPQHF. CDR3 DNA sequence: TGTGCCAGCAGCGAAACAGGGGTCAATCAGCCCCAGCATTTT.

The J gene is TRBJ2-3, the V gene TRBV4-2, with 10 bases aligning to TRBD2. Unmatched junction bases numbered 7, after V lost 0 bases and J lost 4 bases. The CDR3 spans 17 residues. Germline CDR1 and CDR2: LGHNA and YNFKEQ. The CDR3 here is CASSQERAGGLSDTQYF. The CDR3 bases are TGTGCCAGCAGCCAAGAACGAGCGGGGGGGCTGTCAGATACGCAGTATTTT.

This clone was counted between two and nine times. The CDR3 is CASSFGGQDSYEQYF. DNA of the CDR3: TGCGCCAGCAGCTTCGGGGGGCAAGACTCCTACGAGCAGTACTTC. The rearrangement joins TRBV5-1 to TRBJ2-7; TRBD2 is a possible D gene (7 bases). The V gene's germline CDR1 is SGHRS and CDR2 YFSETQ. Trimming removed 2 bases from V and 0 bases from J, with 12 bases in between. The CDR3 runs to 15 residues.

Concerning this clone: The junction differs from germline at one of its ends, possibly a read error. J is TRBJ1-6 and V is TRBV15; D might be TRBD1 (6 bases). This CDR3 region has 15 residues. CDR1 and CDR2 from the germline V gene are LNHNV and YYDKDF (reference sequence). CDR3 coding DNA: TGTGCCGCCAGCAGAGATCGGACAGAGAATTCACCCCTCCACTTT. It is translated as CAASRDRTENSPLHF.

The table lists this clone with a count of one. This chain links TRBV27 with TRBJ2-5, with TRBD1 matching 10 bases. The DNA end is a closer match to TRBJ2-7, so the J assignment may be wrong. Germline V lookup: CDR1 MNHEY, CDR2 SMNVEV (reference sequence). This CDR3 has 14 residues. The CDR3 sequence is CASSRQGADYEQYF. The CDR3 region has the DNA TGTGCCAGCAGCCGACAGGGGGCGGACTACGAGCAGTACTTC.

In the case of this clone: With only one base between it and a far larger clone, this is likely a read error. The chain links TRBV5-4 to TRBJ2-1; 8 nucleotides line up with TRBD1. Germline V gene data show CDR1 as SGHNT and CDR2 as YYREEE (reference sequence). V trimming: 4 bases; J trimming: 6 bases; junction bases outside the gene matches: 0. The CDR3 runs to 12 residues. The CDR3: CASSGQGNEQFF. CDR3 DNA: TGTGCCAGCAGCGGACAGGGCAATGAGCAGTTCTTC.

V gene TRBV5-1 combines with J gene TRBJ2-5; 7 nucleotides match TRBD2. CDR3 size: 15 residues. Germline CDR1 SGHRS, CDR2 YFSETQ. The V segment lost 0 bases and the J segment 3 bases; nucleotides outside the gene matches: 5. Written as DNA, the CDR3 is TGCGCCAGCAGCTTGGCCGGCGGGGGTAAAGAGACCCAGTACTTC. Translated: CASSLAGGGKETQYF.

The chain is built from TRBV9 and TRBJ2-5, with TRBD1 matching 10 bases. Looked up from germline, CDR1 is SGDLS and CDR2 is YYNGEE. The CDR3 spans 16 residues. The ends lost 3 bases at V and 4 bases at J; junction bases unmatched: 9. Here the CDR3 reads CASSADRGSITETQYF. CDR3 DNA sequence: TGTGCCAGCAGCGCGGACAGGGGGAGTATCACAGAGACCCAGTACTTC.

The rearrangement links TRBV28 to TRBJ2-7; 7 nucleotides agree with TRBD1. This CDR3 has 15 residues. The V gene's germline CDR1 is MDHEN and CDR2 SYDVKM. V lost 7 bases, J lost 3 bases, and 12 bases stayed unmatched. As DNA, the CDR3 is TGTGCCAGCACCCCCCGGGGACAGACAAACTACGAGCAGTACTTC. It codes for CASTPRGQTNYEQYF.

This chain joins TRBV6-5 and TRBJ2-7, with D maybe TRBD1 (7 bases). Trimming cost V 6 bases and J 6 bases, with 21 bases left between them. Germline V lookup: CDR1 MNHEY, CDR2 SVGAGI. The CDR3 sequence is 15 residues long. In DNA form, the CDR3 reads TGTGCCAGCAGCCGACCCAAATCAGGGGGAGGCGAGCAGTACTTC. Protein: CASSRPKSGGGEQYF.

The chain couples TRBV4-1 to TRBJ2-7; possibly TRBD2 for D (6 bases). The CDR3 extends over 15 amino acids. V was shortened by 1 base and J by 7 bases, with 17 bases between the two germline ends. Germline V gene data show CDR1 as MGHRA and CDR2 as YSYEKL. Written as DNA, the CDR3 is TGCGCCAGCAGCCAAGTAAGCTCTCCAGGAGGGGAGCAGTACTTC. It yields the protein CASSQVSSPGGEQYF.

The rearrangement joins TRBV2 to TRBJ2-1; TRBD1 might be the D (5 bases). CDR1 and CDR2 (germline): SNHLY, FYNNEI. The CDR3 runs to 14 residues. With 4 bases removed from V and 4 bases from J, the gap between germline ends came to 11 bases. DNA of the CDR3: TGTGCCAGCAGTGCTCCCAGGGTGTACAATGAGCAGTTCTTC. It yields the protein CASSAPRVYNEQFF. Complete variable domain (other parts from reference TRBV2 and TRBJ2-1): EPEVTQTPSHQVTQMGQEVILRCVPISNHLYFYWYRQILGQKVEFLVSFYNNEISEKSEIFDDQFSVERPDGSNFTLKIRSTKLEDSAMYFCASSAPRVYNEQFFGPGTRLTVL.

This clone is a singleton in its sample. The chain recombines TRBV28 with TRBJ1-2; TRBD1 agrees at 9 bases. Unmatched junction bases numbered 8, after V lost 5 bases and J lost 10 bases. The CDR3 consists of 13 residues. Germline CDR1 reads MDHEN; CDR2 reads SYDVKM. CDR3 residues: CASSPGQGIVYTF. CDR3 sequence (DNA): TGTGCCAGCAGTCCAGGACAGGGGATTGTCTACACCTTC.

The CDR3 DNA reads as TGTGCCAGCAGTGTCGGACAGGGAAGAAGGACTGAAGCTTTCTTT. Encoded protein: CASSVGQGRRTEAFF. The chain has TRBV6-1 and TRBJ1-1; 8 bases fit TRBD1. V shed 4 bases, J shed 5 bases, and the junction held 9 bases outside the gene matches. The CDR3 runs to 15 residues. Looked up from germline, CDR1 is MNHNS and CDR2 is SASEGT.

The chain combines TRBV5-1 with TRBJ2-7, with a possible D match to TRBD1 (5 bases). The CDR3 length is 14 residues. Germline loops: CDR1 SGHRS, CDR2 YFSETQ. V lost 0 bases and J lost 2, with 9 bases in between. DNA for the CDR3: TGCGCCAGCAGCTTGGGGGGCCTTACCTACGAGCAGTACTTC. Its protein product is CASSLGGLTYEQYF. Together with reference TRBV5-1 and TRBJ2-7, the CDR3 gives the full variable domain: KAGVTQTPRYLIKTRGQQVTLSCSPISGHRSVSWYQQTPGQGLQFLFEYFSETQRNKGNFPGRFSGRQFSNSRSEMNVSTLELGDSALYLCASSLGGLTYEQYFGPGTRLTVT.

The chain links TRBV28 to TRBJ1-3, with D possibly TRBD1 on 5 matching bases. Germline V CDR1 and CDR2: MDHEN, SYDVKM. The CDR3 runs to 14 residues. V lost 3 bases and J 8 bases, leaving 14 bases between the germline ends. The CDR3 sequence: CASSLGGFEDTIYF. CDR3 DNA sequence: TGTGCCAGCAGTTTGGGGGGTTTTGAAGACACCATATATTTT.

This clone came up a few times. CDR3 bases: TGTGCCAGCAGCTTGGGGGGACAAGGACAAGAGACCCAGTACTTC. Its translation is CASSLGGQGQETQYF. J is TRBJ2-5 and V is TRBV5-5; D is perhaps TRBD1 (6 bases). Germline assignment: CDR1 SGHKS and CDR2 YYEKEE (reference sequence). V lost 0 bases to trimming and J lost 2 bases, with 11 bases between them. The CDR3 totals 15 residues.

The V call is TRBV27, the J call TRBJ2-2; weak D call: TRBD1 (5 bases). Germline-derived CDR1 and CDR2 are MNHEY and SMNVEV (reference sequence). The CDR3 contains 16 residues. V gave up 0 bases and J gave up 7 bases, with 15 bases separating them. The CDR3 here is CASSLSGQGGIGELFF. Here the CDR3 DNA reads TGTGCCAGCAGTTTATCTGGCCAGGGTGGGATCGGGGAGCTGTTTTTT.

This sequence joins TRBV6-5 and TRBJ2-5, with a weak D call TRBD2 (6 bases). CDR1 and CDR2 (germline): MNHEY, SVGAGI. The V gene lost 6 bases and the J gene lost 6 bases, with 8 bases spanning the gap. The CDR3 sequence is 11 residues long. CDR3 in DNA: TGTGCCAGCAGGGGACTGCAGACCCAGTACTTC. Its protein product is CASRGLQTQYF.

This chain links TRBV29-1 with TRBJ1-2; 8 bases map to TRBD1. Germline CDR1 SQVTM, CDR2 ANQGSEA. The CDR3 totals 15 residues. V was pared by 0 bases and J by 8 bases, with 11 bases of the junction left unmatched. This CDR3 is CSVEDQGAMYRGYTF. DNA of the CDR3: TGCAGCGTTGAAGACCAGGGGGCGATGTATCGGGGCTACACCTTC. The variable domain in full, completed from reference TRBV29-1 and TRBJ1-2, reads SAVISQKPSRDICQRGTSLTIQCQVDSQVTMMFWYRQQPGQSLTLIATANQGSEATYESGFVIDKFPISRPNLTFSTLTVSNMSPEDSSIYLCSVEDQGAMYRGYTFGSGTRLTVV.

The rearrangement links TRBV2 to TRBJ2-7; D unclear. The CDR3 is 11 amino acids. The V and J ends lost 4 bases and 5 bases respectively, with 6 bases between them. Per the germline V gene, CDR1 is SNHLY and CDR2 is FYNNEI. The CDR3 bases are TGTGCCAGCAGTGTTATCCACGAGCAGTACTTC. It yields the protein CASSVIHEQYF. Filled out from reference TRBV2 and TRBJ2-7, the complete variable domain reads EPEVTQTPSHQVTQMGQEVILRCVPISNHLYFYWYRQILGQKVEFLVSFYNNEISEKSEIFDDQFSVERPDGSNFTLKIRSTKLEDSAMYFCASSVIHEQYFGPGTRLTVT.

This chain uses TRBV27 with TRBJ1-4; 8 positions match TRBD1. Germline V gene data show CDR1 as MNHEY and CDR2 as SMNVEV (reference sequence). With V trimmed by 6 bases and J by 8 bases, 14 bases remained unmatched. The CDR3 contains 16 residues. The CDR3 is CASRPVRTGRREKLFF. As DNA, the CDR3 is TGTGCCAGCAGACCCGTACGGACAGGGCGCAGAGAAAAACTGTTTTTT. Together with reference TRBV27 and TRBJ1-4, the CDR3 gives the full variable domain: EAQVTQNPRYLITVTGKKLTVTCSQNMNHEYMSWYRQDPGLGLRQIYYSMNVEVTDKGDVPEGYKVSRKEKRNFPLILESPSPNQTSLYFCASRPVRTGRREKLFFGSGTQLSVL.